Presented here are 2 T cell receptor beta chains from one specimen sequenced in a study of cytomegalovirus exposure and HLA in healthy donors. 60 Vbeta and 13 Jbeta primers were used in PCR. The assay was immunoSEQ multiplex PCR, and TCRdb's table has in-frame clones only and misses some. The table has about 69,000 clones, under 80% seen once. Sequenced sample: PBMCs. Every receptor here comes from a male donor in good health and CMV-seropositive.

J is TRBJ1-1 and V is TRBV19; 7 bases agree with TRBD1. The CDR3 contains 14 residues. With V trimmed by 10 bases and J by 1 base, 9 bases remained unmatched. Germline CDR1 LNHDA, CDR2 SQIVND (reference sequence). The chain's CDR3 is CATRPWTGNTEAFF. CDR3 in DNA: TGTGCCACCAGACCGTGGACAGGGAACACTGAAGCTTTCTTT.

The genes are TRBV5-4 and TRBJ1-4; D is possibly TRBD1 (6 bases). CDR1 SGHNT and CDR2 YYREEE come from the germline V gene (reference sequence). The CDR3 contains 14 residues. Trimming cost V 4 bases and J 1 base, with 8 bases left between them. As DNA, the CDR3 is TGTGCCAGCAGCCAGGACAGAACTAATGAAAAACTGTTTTTT. Amino acids: CASSQDRTNEKLFF.